The TCR beta chain described here comes from a study of blood T cell repertoires in COVID-19. Study-wide context: Samples came from the United States, Italy and Spain, spanning acute and convalescent COVID-19. T cells, B-cell-depleted T cells, or PBMCs provided the cDNA or gDNA that served as material.

Authors' processing steps: Nucleated cell counts were estimated from reference gene primer amplification. Assay: immunoSEQ multiplex PCR; the TCRdb copy retains only in-frame clones and omits some. V, J and clone size were drawn from that table, and D and trimming were deduced from the DNA. This repertoire shows over 120,000 clones, roughly 80% found once; its top ten account for roughly 4.9%. The V segment lost 6 bases and the J segment 4 bases; nucleotides outside the gene matches: 7. The CDR3 consists of 14 residues. Germline V gene data show CDR1 as SNHLY and CDR2 as FYNNEI. Sample: peripheral blood. The V and J genes are TRBV2 and TRBJ1-2; 8 bases are a match to TRBD1. The sequence was obtained from a human donor in a cohort sampled during active COVID-19. CDR3 sequence reads: CASRAGGAGYGYTF. The CDR3 DNA is TGTGCCAGCAGAGCAGGGGGCGCTGGCTATGGCTACACCTTC.